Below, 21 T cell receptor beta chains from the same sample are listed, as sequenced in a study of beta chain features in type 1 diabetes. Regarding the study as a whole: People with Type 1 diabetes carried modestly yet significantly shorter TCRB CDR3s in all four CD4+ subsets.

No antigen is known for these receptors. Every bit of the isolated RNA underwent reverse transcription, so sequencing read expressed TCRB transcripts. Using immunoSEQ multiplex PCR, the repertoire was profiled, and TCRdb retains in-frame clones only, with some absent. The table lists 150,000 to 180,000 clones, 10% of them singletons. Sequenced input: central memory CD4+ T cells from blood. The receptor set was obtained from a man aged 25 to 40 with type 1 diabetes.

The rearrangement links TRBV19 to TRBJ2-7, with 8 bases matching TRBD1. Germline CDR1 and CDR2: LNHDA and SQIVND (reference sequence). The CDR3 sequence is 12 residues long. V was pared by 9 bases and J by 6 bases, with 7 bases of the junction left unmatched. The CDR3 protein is CASRQGSGEQYF. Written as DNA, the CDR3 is TGTGCCAGCAGACAGGGGTCGGGCGAGCAGTACTTC.

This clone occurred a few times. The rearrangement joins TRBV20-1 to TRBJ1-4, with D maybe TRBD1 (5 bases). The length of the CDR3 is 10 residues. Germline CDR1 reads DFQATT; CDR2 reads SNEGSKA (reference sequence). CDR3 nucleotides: TGCAGCCCGAAGGGGGAAAAACTGTTTTTT. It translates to CSPKGEKLFF.

The CDR3 loop reads CASSRTSASTDTQYF. CDR3 coding DNA: TGTGCCAGCAGTAGGACTTCCGCTAGCACAGATACGCAGTATTTT. The J gene is TRBJ2-3, the V gene TRBV6-4; D perhaps matches TRBD2 (5 bases). V lost 5 bases, J lost 0 bases, and 12 bases lay in between. The CDR3 covers 15 residues. CDR1 MRHNA and CDR2 SNTAGT come from the germline V gene.

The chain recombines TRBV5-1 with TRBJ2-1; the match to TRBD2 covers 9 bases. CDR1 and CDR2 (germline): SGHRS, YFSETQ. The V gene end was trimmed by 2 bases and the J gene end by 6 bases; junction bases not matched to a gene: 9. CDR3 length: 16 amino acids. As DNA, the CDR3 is TGCGCCAGCAGCTTCAGGGTAGCGGGAGTCGCCAATGAGCAGTTCTTC. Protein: CASSFRVAGVANEQFF.

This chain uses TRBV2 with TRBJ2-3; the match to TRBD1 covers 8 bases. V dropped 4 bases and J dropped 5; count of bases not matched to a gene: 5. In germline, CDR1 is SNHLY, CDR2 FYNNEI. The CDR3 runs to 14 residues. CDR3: CASSGQGWEDTQYF. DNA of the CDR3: TGTGCCAGCAGTGGACAGGGGTGGGAAGATACGCAGTATTTT.

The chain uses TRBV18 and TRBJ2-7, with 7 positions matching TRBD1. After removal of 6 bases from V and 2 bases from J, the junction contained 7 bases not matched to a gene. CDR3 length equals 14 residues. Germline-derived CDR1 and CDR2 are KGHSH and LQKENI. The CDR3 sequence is CASSLTGEAYEQYF. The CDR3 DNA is TGTGCCAGCTCGCTCACAGGGGAAGCCTACGAGCAGTACTTC.

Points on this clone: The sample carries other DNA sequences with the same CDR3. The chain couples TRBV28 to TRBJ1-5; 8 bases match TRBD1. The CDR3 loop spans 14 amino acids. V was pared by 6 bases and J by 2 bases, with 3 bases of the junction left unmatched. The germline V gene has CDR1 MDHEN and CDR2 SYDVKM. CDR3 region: CASSSGQGNQPQHF. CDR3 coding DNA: TGTGCCAGCAGCTCGGGACAGGGCAATCAGCCCCAGCATTTT.

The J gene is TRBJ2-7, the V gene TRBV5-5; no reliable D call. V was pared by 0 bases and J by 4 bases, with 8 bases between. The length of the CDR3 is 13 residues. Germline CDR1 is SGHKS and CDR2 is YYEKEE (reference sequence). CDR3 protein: CASSLASGYEQYF. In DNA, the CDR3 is TGTGCCAGCAGCTTGGCTAGTGGATACGAGCAGTACTTC.

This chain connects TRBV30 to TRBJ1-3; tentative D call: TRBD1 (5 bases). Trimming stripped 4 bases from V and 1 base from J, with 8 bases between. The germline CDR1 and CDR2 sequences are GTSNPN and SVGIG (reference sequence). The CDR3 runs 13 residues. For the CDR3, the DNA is TGTGCCTGGAATCGACAGTCTGGAAACACCATATATTTT. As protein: CAWNRQSGNTIYF.

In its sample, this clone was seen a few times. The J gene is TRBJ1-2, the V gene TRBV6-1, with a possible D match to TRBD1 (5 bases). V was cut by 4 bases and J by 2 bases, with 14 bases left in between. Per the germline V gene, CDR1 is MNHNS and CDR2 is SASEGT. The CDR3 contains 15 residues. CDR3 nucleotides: TGTGCCAGCAGTGTTCTGCGGGGGTCGAACTATGGCTACACCTTC. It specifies CASSVLRGSNYGYTF.

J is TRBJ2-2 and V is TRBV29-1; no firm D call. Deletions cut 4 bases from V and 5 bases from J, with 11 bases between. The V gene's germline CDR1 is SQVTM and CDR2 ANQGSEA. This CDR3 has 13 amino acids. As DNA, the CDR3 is TGCAGCGTTGGGCCCCCAAGTACCGGGGAGCTGTTTTTT. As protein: CSVGPPSTGELFF.

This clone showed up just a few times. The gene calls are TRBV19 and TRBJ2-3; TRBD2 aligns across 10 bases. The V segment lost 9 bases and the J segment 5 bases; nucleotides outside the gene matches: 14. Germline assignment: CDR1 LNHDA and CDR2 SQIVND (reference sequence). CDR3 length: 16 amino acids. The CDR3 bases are TGTGCCAGCAACCCGGGACTAGCGTTTACGGGAGATACGCAGTATTTT. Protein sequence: CASNPGLAFTGDTQYF.

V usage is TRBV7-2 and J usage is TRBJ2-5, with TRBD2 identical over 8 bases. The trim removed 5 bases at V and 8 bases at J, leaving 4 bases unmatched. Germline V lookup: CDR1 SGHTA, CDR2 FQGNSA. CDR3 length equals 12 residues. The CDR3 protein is CASSPRGGTQYF. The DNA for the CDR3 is TGTGCCAGCAGCCCCCGGGGGGGAACCCAGTACTTC.

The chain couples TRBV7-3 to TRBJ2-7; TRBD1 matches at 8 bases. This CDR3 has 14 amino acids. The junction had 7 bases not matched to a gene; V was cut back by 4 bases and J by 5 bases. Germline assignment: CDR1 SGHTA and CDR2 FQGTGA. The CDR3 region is CASSSGQGSNEQYF. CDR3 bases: TGTGCCAGCAGCTCCGGACAGGGTAGCAACGAGCAGTACTTC.

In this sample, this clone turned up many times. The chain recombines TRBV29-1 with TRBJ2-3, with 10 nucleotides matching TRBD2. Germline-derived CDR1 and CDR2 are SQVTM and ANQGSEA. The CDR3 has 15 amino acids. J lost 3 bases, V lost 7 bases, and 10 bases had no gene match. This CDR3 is CSAGRSSGSTDTQYF. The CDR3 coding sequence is TGCAGCGCTGGCCGTTCTAGCGGGAGTACAGATACGCAGTATTTT.

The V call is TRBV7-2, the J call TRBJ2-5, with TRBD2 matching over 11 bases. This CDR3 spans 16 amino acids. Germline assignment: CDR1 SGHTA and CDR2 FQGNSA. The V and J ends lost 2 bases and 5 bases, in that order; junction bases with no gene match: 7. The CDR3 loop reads CASSLKLAGGFETQYF. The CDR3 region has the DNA TGTGCCAGCAGCTTAAAGCTAGCGGGAGGTTTTGAGACCCAGTACTTC.

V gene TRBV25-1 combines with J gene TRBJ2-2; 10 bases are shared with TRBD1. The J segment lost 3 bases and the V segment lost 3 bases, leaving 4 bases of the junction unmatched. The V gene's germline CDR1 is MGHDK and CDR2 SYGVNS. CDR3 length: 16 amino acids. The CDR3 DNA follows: TGTGCCAGCAGTGACTCCGGACAGGGGGACACCGGGGAGCTGTTTTTT. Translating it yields CASSDSGQGDTGELFF.

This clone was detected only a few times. In nucleotides, the CDR3 is TGCAGCGTTGAAAGGGGGCAGGGGTACACTGAAGCTTTCTTT. It encodes CSVERGQGYTEAFF. The chain is built from TRBV29-1 and TRBJ1-1; TRBD1 matches 7 bases. J lost 3 bases, V lost 2 bases, and 6 bases had no gene match. The CDR3 is 14 amino acids. CDR1 is SQVTM, CDR2 ANQGSEA, per germline.

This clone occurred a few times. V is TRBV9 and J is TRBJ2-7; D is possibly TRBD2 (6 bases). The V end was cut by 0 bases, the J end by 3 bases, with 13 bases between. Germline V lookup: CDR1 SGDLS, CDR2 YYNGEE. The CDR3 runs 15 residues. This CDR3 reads CASSVAGDSGYEQYF. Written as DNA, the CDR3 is TGTGCCAGCAGCGTAGCTGGGGACTCGGGCTACGAGCAGTACTTC.

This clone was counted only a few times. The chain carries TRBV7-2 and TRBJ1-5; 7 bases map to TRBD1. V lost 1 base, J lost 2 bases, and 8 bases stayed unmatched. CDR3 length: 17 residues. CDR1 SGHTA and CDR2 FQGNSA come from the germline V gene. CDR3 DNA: TGTGCCAGCAGCTTAGGTCTTGGGCAGGGGGGCAATCAGCCCCAGCATTTT. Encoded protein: CASSLGLGQGGNQPQHF.

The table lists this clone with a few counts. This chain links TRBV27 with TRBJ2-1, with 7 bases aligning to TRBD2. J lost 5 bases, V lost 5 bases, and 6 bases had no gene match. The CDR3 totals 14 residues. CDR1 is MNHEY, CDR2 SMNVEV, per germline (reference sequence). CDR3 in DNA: TGTGCCAGCAGTGTGGGACTAACGCACAATGAGCAGTTCTTC. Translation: CASSVGLTHNEQFF.